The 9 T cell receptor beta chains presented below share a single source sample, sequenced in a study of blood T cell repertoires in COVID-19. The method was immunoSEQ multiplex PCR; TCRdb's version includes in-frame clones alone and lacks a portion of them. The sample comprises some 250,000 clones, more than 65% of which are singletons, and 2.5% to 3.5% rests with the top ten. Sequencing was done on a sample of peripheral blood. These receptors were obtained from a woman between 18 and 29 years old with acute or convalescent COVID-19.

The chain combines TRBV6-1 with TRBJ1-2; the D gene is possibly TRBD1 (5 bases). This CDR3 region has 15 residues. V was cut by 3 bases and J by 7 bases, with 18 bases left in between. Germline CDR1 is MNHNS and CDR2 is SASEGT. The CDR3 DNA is TGTGCCAGCAGTGAGGCGCGGGGGAGCTGGGGTGGCTACACCTTC. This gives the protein CASSEARGSWGGYTF.

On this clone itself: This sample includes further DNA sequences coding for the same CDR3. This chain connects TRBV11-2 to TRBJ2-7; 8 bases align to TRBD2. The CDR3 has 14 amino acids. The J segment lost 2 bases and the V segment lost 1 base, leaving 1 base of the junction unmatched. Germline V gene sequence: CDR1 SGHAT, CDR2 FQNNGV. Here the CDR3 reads CASSLAGLAYEQYF. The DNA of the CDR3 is TGTGCCAGCAGCTTAGCGGGACTAGCCTACGAGCAGTACTTC.

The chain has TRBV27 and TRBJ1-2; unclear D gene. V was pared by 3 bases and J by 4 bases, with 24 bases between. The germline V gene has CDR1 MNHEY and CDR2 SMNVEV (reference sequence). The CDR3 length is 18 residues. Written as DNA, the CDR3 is TGTGCCAGCAGTTTCAAAGGGCCCCGGGAGGTTGTCATCTATGGCTACACCTTC. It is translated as CASSFKGPREVVIYGYTF.

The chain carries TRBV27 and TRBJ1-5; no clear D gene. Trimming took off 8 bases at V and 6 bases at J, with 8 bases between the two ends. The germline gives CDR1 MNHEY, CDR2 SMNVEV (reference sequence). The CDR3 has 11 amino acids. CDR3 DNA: TGTGCCAGCGAGGGAGGTCAGCCCCAGCATTTT. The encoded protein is CASEGGQPQHF.

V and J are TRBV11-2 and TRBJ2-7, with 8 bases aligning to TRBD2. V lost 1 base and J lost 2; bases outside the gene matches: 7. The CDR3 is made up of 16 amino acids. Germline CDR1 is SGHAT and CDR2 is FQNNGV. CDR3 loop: CASSLAQRERTYEQYF. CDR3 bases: TGTGCCAGCAGCTTAGCCCAGCGGGAGCGAACCTACGAGCAGTACTTC.

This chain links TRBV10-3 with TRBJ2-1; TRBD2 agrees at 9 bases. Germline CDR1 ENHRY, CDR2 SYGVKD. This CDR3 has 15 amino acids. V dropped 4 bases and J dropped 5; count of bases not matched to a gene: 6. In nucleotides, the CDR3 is TGTGCCATCAGTGTTTTAGCGGGAGTTGACAATGAGCAGTTCTTC. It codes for CAISVLAGVDNEQFF.

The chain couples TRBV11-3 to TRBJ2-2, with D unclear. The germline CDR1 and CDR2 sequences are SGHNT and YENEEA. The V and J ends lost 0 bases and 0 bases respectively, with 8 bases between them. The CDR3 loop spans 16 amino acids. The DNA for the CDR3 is TGTGCCAGCAGCTTAGAACGAGGCGCGAACACCGGGGAGCTGTTTTTT. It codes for CASSLERGANTGELFF.

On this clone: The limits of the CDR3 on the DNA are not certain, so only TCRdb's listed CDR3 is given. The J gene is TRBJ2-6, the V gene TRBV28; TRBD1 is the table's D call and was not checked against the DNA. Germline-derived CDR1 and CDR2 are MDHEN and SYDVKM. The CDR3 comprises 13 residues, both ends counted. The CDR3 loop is CASPIYRWGTGTF.

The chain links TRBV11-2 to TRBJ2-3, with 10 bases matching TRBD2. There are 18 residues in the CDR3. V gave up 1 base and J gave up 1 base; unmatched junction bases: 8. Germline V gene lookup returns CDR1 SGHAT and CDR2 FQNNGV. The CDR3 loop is CASSLGSSGSEGTDTQYF. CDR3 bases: TGTGCCAGCAGCTTAGGGTCTAGCGGGAGTGAGGGCACAGATACGCAGTATTTT.